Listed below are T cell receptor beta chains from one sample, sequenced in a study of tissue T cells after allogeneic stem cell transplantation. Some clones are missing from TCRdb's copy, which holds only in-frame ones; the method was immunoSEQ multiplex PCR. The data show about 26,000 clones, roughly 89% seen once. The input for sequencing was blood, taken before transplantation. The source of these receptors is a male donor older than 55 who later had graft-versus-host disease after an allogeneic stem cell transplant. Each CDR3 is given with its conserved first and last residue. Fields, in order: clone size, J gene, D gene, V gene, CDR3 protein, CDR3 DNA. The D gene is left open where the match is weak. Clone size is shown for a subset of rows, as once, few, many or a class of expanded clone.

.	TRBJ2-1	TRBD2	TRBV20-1	CSASVILAGGYNEQFF	TGCAGTGCTAGTGTGATCCTAGCGGGGGGCTACAATGAGCAGTTCTTC
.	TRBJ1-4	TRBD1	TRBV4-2	CASSLGTAFNEKLFF	TGTGCCAGCAGCCTTGGGACAGCCTTTAATGAAAAACTGTTTTTT
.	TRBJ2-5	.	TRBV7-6	CASSLVPPQGRETQYF	TGTGCCAGCAGCCTAGTGCCCCCACAGGGACGAGAGACCCAGTACTTC
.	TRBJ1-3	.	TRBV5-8	CASRPGGGPSGNTIYF	TGTGCCAGCAGACCTGGTGGGGGCCCCTCTGGAAACACCATATATTTT
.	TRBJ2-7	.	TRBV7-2	CASSLEAGSSYEQYF	TGTGCCAGCAGCTTAGAGGCAGGGAGCTCCTACGAGCAGTACTTC
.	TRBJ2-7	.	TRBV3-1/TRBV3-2	CASSQGGGTYEQYF	TGTGCCAGCAGCCAAGGTGGCGGGACCTACGAGCAGTACTTC
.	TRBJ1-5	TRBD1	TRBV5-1	CASSLRQGDQPQHF	TGCGCCAGCAGCTTGAGACAGGGGGATCAGCCCCAGCATTTT
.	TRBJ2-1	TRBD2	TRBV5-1	CASSLSGRASNEQFF	TGCGCCAGCAGCCTTAGCGGGAGGGCCTCAAATGAGCAGTTCTTC
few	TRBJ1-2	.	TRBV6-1	CASSEAGTLSGYTF	TGTGCCAGCAGTGAAGCAGGAACCCTATCCGGCTACACCTTC
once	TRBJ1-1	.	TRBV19	CASSIERYRLNTEAFF	TGTGCCAGTAGTATAGAACGGTACCGATTGAACACTGAAGCTTTCTTT
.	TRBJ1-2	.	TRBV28	CASSQLGPPTPYGYTF	TGTGCCAGCAGTCAGTTGGGACCGCCGACGCCGTACGGCTACACCTTC
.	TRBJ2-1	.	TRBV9	CASSVEGSFPNEQFF	TGTGCCAGCAGCGTAGAAGGGTCTTTCCCCAATGAGCAGTTCTTC
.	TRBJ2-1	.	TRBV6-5	CASSHSNKYNEQFF	TGTGCCAGCAGCCATTCAAACAAATACAATGAGCAGTTCTTC
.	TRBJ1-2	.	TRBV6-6	CASSYTQTGGADGYTF	TGTGCCAGCAGTTACACCCAAACTGGGGGGGCGGATGGCTACACCTTC
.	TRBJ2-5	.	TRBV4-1	CASSLMAGIKETQYF	TGCGCCAGCTCATTGATGGCAGGGATTAAAGAGACCCAGTACTTC
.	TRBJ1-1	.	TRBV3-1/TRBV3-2	CASSHPGTTNTEAFF	TGTGCCAGCAGCCACCCGGGCACTACAAACACTGAAGCTTTCTTT
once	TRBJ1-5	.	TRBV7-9	CASSWGTDNQPQHF	TGTGCCAGCAGCTGGGGGACTGATAATCAGCCCCAGCATTTT
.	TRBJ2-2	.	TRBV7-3	CASSAPGTGELFF	TGTGCCAGCAGCGCCCCTGGCACCGGGGAGCTGTTTTTT
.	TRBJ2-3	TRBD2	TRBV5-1	CASSRGAGGTSTDTQYF	TGCGCCAGCAGCCGCGGGGCGGGGGGAACGAGCACAGATACGCAGTATTTT
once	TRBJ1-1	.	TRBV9	CASSDSYRSNMNTEAFF	TGTGCCAGCAGTGACTCTTACAGGTCAAACATGAACACTGAAGCTTTCTTT
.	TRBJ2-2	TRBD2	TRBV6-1	CASSEAGREGPGELFF	TGTGCCAGCAGTGAAGCGGGGCGGGAGGGCCCCGGGGAGCTGTTTTTT
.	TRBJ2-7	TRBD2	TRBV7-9	CASSPGTSDYEQYF	TGTGCCAGCAGCCCAGGGACTAGCGACTACGAGCAGTACTTC
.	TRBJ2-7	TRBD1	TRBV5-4	CASSPRDSGYEQYF	TGTGCCAGCAGCCCTCGGGACAGCGGCTACGAGCAGTACTTC
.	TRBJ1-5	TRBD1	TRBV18	CASSLSQDRPQPQHF	TGTGCCAGCTCACTCTCCCAGGACAGGCCTCAGCCCCAGCATTTT
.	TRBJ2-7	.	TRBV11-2	CASALGSSYEQYF	TGTGCCAGCGCGTTGGGGTCCTCCTACGAGCAGTACTTC
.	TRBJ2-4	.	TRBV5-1	CASSLSGVAKNIQYF	TGCGCCAGCAGCCTTAGTGGGGTAGCCAAAAACATTCAGTACTTC
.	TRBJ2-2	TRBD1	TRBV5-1	CASSLQDRGTGELFF	TGCGCCAGCAGCCTCCAGGACAGGGGGACCGGGGAGCTGTTTTTT
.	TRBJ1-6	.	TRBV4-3	CASSQALGSSPLHF	TGCGCCAGCAGCCAGGCTCTGGGCAGTTCACCCCTCCACTTT
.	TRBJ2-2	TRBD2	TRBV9	CASSPLESGRARTGELFF	TGTGCCAGCAGCCCTCTTGAGAGCGGGAGGGCCCGGACCGGGGAGCTGTTTTTT
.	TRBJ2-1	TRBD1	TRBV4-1	CASSPRIDRGTGSLGEQFF	TGCGCCAGCAGCCCTCGAATAGACCGGGGGACAGGGAGTCTAGGTGAGCAGTTCTTC
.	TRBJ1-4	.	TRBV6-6	CASSLTGTNEKLFF	TGTGCCAGCTCCCTGACGGGGACTAATGAAAAACTGTTTTTT
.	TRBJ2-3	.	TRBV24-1	CATSRRDNTDTQYF	TGTGCCACCAGTCGGCGGGACAACACAGATACGCAGTATTTT
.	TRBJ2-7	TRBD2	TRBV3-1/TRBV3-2	CASSQLAGGSYEQYF	TGTGCCAGCAGCCAGCTAGCGGGGGGGTCCTACGAGCAGTACTTC
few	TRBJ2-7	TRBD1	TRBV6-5	CASRRTGRYEQYF	TGTGCCAGCAGACGGACAGGGCGGTACGAGCAGTACTTC
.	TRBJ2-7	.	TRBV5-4	CASSLRTGRVVEQYF	TGTGCCAGCAGCCTCCGGACGGGAAGGGTGGTCGAGCAGTACTTC
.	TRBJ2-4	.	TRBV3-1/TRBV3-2	CASSQAAWGAIQYF	TGTGCCAGCAGCCAAGCTGCATGGGGCGCCATTCAGTACTTC
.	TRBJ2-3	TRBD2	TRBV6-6	CASALGRGGPDTQYF	TGTGCCAGCGCCCTAGGGCGGGGGGGCCCAGATACGCAGTATTTT
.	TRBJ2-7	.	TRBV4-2	CASSQVNPYEQYF	TGTGCCAGCAGCCAAGTTAATCCGTACGAGCAGTACTTC
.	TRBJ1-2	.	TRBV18	CASSPQADLNYGYTF	TGTGCCAGCTCACCACAGGCAGACCTTAACTATGGCTACACCTTC
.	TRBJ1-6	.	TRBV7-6	CASRRGGGRPSSPLHF	TGTGCCAGCAGGCGGGGGGGAGGCAGGCCGAGTTCACCCCTCCACTTT
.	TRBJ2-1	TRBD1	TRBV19	CASSPQGDSSYNEQFF	TGTGCCAGTAGTCCCCAGGGGGATAGCTCCTACAATGAGCAGTTCTTC
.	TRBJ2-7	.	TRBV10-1	CASSDGRGRAYEQYF	TGCGCCAGCAGTGACGGCAGGGGCCGGGCCTACGAGCAGTACTTC
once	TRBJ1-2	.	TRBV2	CASSEGAGYGYTF	TGTGCCAGCAGTGAAGGTGCGGGCTATGGCTACACCTTC
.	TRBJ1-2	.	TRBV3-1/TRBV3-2	CASSWDFKGYTF	TGTGCCAGCAGCTGGGACTTCAAGGGCTACACCTTC
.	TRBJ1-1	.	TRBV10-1	CASREQGSRTEAFF	TGCGCCAGCAGAGAACAGGGTTCACGTACTGAAGCTTTCTTT
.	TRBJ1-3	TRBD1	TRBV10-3	CAISAGGGNTIYF	TGTGCCATCAGTGCAGGGGGCGGAAACACCATATATTTT
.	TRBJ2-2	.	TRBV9	CASSVASEINTGELFF	TGTGCCAGCAGCGTAGCCTCGGAAATTAACACCGGGGAGCTGTTTTTT
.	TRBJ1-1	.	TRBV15	CATSRDAYRGGTEAFF	TGTGCCACCAGCAGAGATGCGTATCGAGGGGGCACTGAAGCTTTCTTT
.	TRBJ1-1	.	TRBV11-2	CASSSQYTEAFF	TGTGCCAGCAGCTCTCAATACACTGAAGCTTTCTTT
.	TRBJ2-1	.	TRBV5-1	CASSTNRASYNEQFF	TGCGCCAGCAGCACTAACAGGGCTTCCTACAATGAGCAGTTCTTC
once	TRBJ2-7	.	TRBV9	CASSGLVGYEQYF	TGTGCCAGCAGTGGGCTAGTCGGGTACGAGCAGTACTTC